The TCR beta chain under discussion was sequenced for a study of HIV-infected patients and healthy controls. cDNA was made from 500 ng RNA using alpha and beta constant primers. Separate chain-specific third strand synthesis with multiplexing indices produced the alpha and beta libraries. TCRdb ran MiXCR on the 5' RACE reads and lists one entry per CDR3 protein. The sample includes approximately 11,000 distinct CDR3 sequences, 5% to 6.5% seen only once; the top ten take approximately 3.7%. This clonotype is deemed medium-sized. The repertoire came from unfractionated whole blood and reflected all unsorted peripheral T cells. The sequencing sample was made of blood. The TCR originated in an adult in good health.

The CDR3 spells CASSLNTGSREQYF. The DNA for the CDR3 is TGTGCCAGCAGCTTAAATACAGGGTCTCGCGAGCAGTACTTC. The chain joins TRBV7-8 to TRBJ2-7, with a weak D call TRBD1 (6 bases). The V gene's germline CDR1 is SGHVS and CDR2 FQNEAQ. The CDR3 spans 14 residues. V lost 2 bases to trimming and J lost 6 bases, with 14 bases between them.